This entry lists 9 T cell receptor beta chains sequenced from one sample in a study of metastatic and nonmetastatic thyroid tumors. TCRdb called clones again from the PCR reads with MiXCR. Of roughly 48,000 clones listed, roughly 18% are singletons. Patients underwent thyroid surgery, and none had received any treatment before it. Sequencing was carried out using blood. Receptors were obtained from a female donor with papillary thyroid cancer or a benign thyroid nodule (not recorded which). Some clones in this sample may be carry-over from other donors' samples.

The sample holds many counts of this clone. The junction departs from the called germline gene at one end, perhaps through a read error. DNA for the CDR3: TGTGCCAGCAGTTTGGGAGTCGGGGAGCTGTTTTTT. Its translation: CASSLGVGELFF. The chain is built from TRBV5-5 and TRBJ2-2; tentative D call: TRBD2 (5 bases). The CDR3 runs to 12 residues. Looked up from germline, CDR1 is SGHKS and CDR2 is YYEKEE (reference sequence).

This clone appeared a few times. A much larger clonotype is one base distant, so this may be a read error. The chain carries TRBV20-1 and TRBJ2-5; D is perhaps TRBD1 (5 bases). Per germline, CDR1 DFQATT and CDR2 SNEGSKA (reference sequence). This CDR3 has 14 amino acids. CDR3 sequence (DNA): TGCAGTGCTAGAGTTGGTGGCAGGGCGGAGACCAAGTACTTC. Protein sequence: CSARVGGRAETKYF.

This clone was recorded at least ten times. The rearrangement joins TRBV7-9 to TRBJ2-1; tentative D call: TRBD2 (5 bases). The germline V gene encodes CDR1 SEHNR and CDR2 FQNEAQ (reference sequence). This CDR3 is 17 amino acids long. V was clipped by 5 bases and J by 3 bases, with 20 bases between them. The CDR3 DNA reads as TGTGCCAGCAGCACCTCACATGAACAGCGGTTCTACAATGAGCAGTTCTTC. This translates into CASSTSHEQRFYNEQFF. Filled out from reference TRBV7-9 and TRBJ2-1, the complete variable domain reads DTGVSQNPRHKITKRGQNVTFRCDPISEHNRLYWYRQTLGQGPEFLTYFQNEAQLEKSRLLSDRFSAERPKGSFSTLEIQRTEQGDSAMYLCASSTSHEQRFYNEQFFGPGTRLTVL.

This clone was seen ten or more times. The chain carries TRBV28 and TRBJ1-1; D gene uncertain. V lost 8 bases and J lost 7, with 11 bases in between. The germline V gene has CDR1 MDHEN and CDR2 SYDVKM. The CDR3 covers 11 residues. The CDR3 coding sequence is TGTGCCAGCGCAAAAGTCGGTGAAGCTTTCTTT. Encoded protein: CASAKVGEAFF.

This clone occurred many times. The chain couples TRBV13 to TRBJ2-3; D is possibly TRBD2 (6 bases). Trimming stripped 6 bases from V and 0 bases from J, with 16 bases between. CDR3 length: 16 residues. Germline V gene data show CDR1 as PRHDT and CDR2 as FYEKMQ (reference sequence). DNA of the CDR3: TGTGCCAGCAGTCTACAGGAGGGTCTAAGCACAGATACGCAGTATTTT. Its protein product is CASSLQEGLSTDTQYF. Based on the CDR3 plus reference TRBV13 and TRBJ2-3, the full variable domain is AAGVIQSPRHLIKEKRETATLKCYPIPRHDTVYWYQQGPGQDPQFLISFYEKMQSDKGSIPDRFSAQQFSDYHSELNMSSLELGDSALYFCASSLQEGLSTDTQYFGPGTRLTVL.

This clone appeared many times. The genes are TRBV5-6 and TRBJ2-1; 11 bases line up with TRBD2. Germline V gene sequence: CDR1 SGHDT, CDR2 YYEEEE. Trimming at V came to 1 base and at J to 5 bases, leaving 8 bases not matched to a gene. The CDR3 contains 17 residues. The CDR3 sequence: CASSLKLAGEWDNEQFF. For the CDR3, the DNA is TGTGCCAGCAGCTTGAAACTAGCGGGAGAATGGGACAATGAGCAGTTCTTC.

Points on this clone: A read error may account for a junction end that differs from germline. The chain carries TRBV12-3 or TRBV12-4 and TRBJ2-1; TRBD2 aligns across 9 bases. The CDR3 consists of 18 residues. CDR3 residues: CATSDFCLAGTGYHEQFF. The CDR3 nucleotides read TGTGCCACCAGTGATTTTTGCCTAGCGGGAACTGGTTACCATGAGCAGTTCTTC.

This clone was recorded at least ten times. The CDR3 spells CASSLAAGGFSYEQYF. The CDR3 region has the DNA TGTGCCAGCAGTTTAGCAGCGGGAGGGTTCAGCTACGAGCAGTACTTC. The J gene is TRBJ2-7, the V gene TRBV12-3 or TRBV12-4, with 10 bases aligning to TRBD2. There are 16 residues in the CDR3. After removal of 0 bases from V and 3 bases from J, the junction contained 5 bases not matched to a gene.

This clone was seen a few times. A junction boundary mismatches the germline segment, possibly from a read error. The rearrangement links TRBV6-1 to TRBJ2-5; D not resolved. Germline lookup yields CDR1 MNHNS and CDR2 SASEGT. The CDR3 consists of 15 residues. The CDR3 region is CASSRFFSCQETHYF. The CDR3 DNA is TGTGCCAGCAGTCGTTTTTTTAGCTGCCAAGAGACCCATTACTTC.